The entry below describes one TCR beta chain. This sample is drawn from a study of OX40 agonist ivuxolimab in advanced cancers. Overall study context: Earlier anti-PD-1, anti-PD-L1 or anti-CTLA-4 therapy was permitted; 40% had received some.

The repertoire was sequenced with immunoSEQ multiplex PCR; TCRdb's copy has only in-frame clones and lacks some. Of fewer than 110,000 clones listed, approximately 90% were seen once; the top ten hold 1.2%. CDR3 length: 12 amino acids. CDR1 and CDR2 from the germline V gene are MNHNS and SASEGT. V was clipped by 10 bases and J by 6 bases; unmatched bases: 6. With autoimmune disease history or systemic immunosuppression, patients were excluded. This TCR came from an adult with an advanced solid tumor such as melanoma, head and neck, liver or kidney cancer. Sequenced material: CD4+ or CD8+ T cells sorted from blood, taken in a trial of the OX40 agonist ivuxolimab. The genes are TRBV6-1 and TRBJ2-3; TRBD2 aligns across 8 bases. The CDR3 protein is CAIAGPGDTQYF. The CDR3 bases are TGTGCCATAGCGGGACCGGGCGATACGCAGTATTTT.